This entry concerns a single T cell receptor (beta chain). Original data processing: Researchers report that nucleated cell counts were estimated from reference gene primer amplification. TCRdb's table, derived via immunoSEQ multiplex PCR, lists solely in-frame clones and lacks some. Clonal size and the V and J genes are those of that table, whereas D and trimming came from the DNA. The sample lists about 230,000 clones; approximately 91% were seen once. The source of the sample is a study of blood T cell repertoires in COVID-19. J gave up 9 bases and V 5 bases, and 9 bases lay outside the gene matches. Per the germline V gene, CDR1 is MNHEY and CDR2 is SMNVEV (reference sequence). This CDR3 is built from 14 residues.

This clonotype was obtained from a woman aged 55 to 70 with acute or convalescent COVID-19. The sequenced material came from peripheral blood. This chain uses TRBV27 with TRBJ1-5; TRBD1 aligns across 8 bases. The CDR3 sequence: CASSGGQGAMPQHF. CDR3 nucleotide sequence: TGTGCCAGCAGTGGAGGGCAGGGGGCTATGCCCCAGCATTTT.